This T cell receptor beta chain came from a study of siplizumab effects on memory and regulatory T cells. Study results and caveats: Confirmation that proliferating Tregs from siplizumab cultures had suppressive function was not obtained. A mean of approximately 70% of mappable alloreactive CD4+ clones were Treg-derived with siplizumab, compared with more than 25% in controls. Siplizumab significantly lowered the alloreactive sequences that could be traced to unstimulated CD4+ memory cells. Memory cells seemed less diverse than naive T cells, which seemed major alloresponse contributors.

This clone was observed once. No antigen is known for it. Repertoires were generated with immunoSEQ multiplex PCR, while TCRdb's copy carries only in-frame clones and drops some. The table lists some 120,000 clones, 85% to 95% of them singletons, with roughly 0.15% in the top ten. Germline V gene data show CDR1 as SNHLY and CDR2 as FYNNEI. There are 15 residues in the CDR3. The junction had 3 bases not matched to a gene; V was cut back by 8 bases and J by 0 bases. This sequence was found in a human donor in good health. The chain links TRBV2 to TRBJ2-3, with 12 bases matching TRBD2. Input material: non-Treg CD4+ T cells sorted from blood. CDR3 amino acids: CASHGLAGSTDTQYF. CDR3 nucleotides: TGTGCCAGCCATGGACTAGCGGGGAGCACAGATACGCAGTATTTT.